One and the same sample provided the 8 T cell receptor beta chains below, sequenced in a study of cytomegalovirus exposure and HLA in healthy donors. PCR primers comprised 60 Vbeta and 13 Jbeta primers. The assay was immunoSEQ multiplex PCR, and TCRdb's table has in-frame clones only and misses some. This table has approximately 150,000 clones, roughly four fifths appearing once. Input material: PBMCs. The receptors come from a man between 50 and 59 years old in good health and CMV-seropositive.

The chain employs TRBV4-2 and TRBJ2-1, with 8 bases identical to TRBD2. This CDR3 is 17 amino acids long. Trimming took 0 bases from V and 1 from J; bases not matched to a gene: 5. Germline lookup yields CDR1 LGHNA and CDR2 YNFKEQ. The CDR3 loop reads CASSQDLAGGSYNEQFF. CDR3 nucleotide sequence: TGTGCCAGCAGCCAAGATCTGGCGGGAGGTTCCTACAATGAGCAGTTCTTC.

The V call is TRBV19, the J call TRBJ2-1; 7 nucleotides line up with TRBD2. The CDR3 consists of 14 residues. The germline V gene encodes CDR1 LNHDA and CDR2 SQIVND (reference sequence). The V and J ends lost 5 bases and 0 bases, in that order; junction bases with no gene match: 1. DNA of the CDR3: TGTGCCAGTAGTTGGGGGGGCTCCTACAATGAGCAGTTCTTC. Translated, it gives CASSWGGSYNEQFF.

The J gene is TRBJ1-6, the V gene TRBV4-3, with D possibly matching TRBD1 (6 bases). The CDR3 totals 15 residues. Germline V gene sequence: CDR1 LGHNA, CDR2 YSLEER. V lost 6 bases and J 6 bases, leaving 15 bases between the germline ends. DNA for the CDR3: TGCGCCAGCAGGAGGGGGGAGGGCTTTAATTCACCCCTCCACTTT. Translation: CASRRGEGFNSPLHF.

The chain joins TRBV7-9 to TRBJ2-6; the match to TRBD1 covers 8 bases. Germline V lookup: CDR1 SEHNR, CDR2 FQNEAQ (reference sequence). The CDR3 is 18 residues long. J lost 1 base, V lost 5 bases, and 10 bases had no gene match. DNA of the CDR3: TGTGCCAGCAGCGACTACAGGGGGTGGGATTCTGGGGCCAACGTCCTGACTTTC. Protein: CASSDYRGWDSGANVLTF.

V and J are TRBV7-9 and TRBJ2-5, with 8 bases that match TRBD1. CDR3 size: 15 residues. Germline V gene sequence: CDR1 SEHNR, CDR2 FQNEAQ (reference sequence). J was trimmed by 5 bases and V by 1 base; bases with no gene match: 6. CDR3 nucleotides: TGTGCCAGCAGCTTAGGGAGGACAGGGTTGGAGACCCAGTACTTC. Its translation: CASSLGRTGLETQYF.

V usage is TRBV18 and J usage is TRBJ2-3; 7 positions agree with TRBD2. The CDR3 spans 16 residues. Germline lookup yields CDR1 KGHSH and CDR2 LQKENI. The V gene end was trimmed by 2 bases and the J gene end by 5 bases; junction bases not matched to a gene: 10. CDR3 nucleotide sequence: TGTGCCAGCTCACCATTGTTGGTGGGGGGGGAAGATACGCAGTATTTT. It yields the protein CASSPLLVGGEDTQYF. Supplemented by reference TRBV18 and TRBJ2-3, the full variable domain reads NAGVMQNPRHLVRRRGQEARLRCSPMKGHSHVYWYRQLPEEGLKFMVYLQKENIIDESGMPKERFSAEFPKEGPSILRIQQVVRGDSAAYFCASSPLLVGGEDTQYFGPGTRLTVL.

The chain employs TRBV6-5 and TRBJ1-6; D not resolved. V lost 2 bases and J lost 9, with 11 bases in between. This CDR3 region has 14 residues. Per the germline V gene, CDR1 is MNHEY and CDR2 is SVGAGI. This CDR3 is CASSYRRSVSPLHF. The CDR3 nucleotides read TGTGCCAGCAGTTACAGGAGGTCGGTTTCACCCCTCCACTTT.

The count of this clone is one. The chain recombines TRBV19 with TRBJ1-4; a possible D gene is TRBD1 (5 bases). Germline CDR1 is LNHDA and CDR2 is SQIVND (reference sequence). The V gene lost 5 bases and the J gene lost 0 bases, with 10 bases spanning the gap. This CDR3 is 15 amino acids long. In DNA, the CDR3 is TGTGCCAGTAGTGGAGGGACCGCAACTAATGAAAAACTGTTTTTT. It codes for CASSGGTATNEKLFF.